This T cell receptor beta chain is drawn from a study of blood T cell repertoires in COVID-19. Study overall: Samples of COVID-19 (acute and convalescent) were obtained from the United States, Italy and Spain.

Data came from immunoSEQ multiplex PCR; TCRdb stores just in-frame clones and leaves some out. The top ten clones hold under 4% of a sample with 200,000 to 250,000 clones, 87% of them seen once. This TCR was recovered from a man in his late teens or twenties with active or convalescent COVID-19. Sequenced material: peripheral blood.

The CDR3 here is CASSPVAANYGYTF. CDR3 coding DNA: TGCGCCAGCAGCCCGGTAGCAGCGAACTATGGCTACACCTTC. The chain joins TRBV5-1 to TRBJ1-2; D call uncertain. V dropped 4 bases and J dropped 2 bases, with 12 bases sitting between them. The V gene's germline CDR1 is SGHRS and CDR2 YFSETQ. The CDR3 extends over 14 amino acids. The complete variable domain, with remaining parts taken from reference TRBV5-1 and TRBJ1-2, reads KAGVTQTPRYLIKTRGQQVTLSCSPISGHRSVSWYQQTPGQGLQFLFEYFSETQRNKGNFPGRFSGRQFSNSRSEMNVSTLELGDSALYLCASSPVAANYGYTFGSGTRLTVV.